One sample yielded the 13 T cell receptor beta chains listed below, sequenced in a study of OX40 agonist ivuxolimab in advanced cancers. Clones were sequenced by immunoSEQ multiplex PCR, and TCRdb holds only the in-frame ones, with some missing. The table lists tens of thousands of clones, 70% to 90% of them singletons, with less than 60% in the top ten. Source: CD4+ or CD8+ T cells sorted from blood, taken in a trial of the OX40 agonist ivuxolimab. The receptors originated from an adult with an advanced solid tumor such as melanoma, head and neck, liver or kidney cancer.

This chain uses TRBV4-2 with TRBJ2-5; 12 nucleotides align to TRBD2. This CDR3 comprises 16 residues. Per the germline V gene, CDR1 is LGHNA and CDR2 is YNFKEQ. J lost 5 bases, V lost 4 bases, and 8 bases had no gene match. The CDR3 DNA reads as TGTGCCAGCAGCCCCCGGACTAGCGGGGTAGGGGAGACCCAGTACTTC. Translated, it gives CASSPRTSGVGETQYF.

This sequence joins TRBV18 and TRBJ2-7, with D maybe TRBD1 (6 bases). Trimming shortened V by 6 bases and J by 2 bases, and 23 bases separated the two germline ends. Germline CDR1 is KGHSH and CDR2 is LQKENI. This CDR3 has 17 amino acids. DNA for the CDR3: TGTGCCAGCTCCTACGACCCGGGACAAATCACCACCTACGAGCAGTACTTC. It encodes CASSYDPGQITTYEQYF.

The chain employs TRBV18 and TRBJ2-3; no reliable D call. This CDR3 region has 12 residues. The germline V gene encodes CDR1 KGHSH and CDR2 LQKENI. Trimming removed 6 bases at V and 1 base at J, with 5 bases between. In DNA form, the CDR3 reads TGTGCCAGCTCCCCAGGCACAGATACGCAGTATTTT. Translated: CASSPGTDTQYF.

V gene TRBV6-5 combines with J gene TRBJ2-7; 8 nucleotides agree with TRBD2. The length of the CDR3 is 15 residues. In germline, CDR1 is MNHEY, CDR2 SVGAGI. V lost 6 bases, J lost 2 bases, and 9 bases stayed unmatched. The CDR3, as DNA: TGTGCCAGCAGATCTAGCGGGCTGCACACCTACGAGCAGTACTTC. It translates to CASRSSGLHTYEQYF.

The rearrangement uses TRBV19 and TRBJ2-7; D gene unclear. Germline V CDR1 and CDR2: LNHDA, SQIVND (reference sequence). The length of the CDR3 is 13 residues. The V and J ends lost 6 bases and 2 bases respectively, with 11 bases between them. CDR3 in DNA: TGTGCCAGTAGATCAGACCTAACCTACGAGCAGTACTTC. Its protein product is CASRSDLTYEQYF.

The chain has TRBV29-1 and TRBJ1-2, with TRBD1 as a possible D gene (5 bases). The CDR3 has 13 residues. CDR1 is SQVTM and CDR2 is ANQGSEA in the germline V gene. With 3 bases removed from V and 6 bases from J, the gap between germline ends came to 14 bases. DNA for the CDR3: TGCAGCGTTGACGCCTGGGGCGCGGATGGCTACACCTTC. Translating it yields CSVDAWGADGYTF.

This chain uses TRBV5-1 with TRBJ1-1, with D hard to call. Trimming left V 4 bases short and J 5 bases short, with 24 bases between. Per the germline V gene, CDR1 is SGHRS and CDR2 is YFSETQ. The CDR3 contains 17 residues. The DNA for the CDR3 is TGCGCCAGCAGCGGATCCCTCTCCGGGTTGGGATGGACTGAAGCTTTCTTT. It encodes CASSGSLSGLGWTEAFF.

This clone occurred once. V usage is TRBV11-3 and J usage is TRBJ2-5, with a possible D match to TRBD1 (5 bases). The CDR3 consists of 14 residues. Deletions cut 0 bases from V and 10 bases from J, with 15 bases between. Germline CDR1 and CDR2: SGHNT and YENEEA. The CDR3 sequence is CASSLDWPGSDQYF. CDR3 DNA sequence: TGTGCCAGCAGCTTAGATTGGCCAGGGTCAGACCAGTACTTC.

V is TRBV4-1 and J is TRBJ2-7; possible D gene TRBD2, 5 bases. Germline V lookup: CDR1 MGHRA, CDR2 YSYEKL. V shed 0 bases and J shed 7 bases, with 10 bases lying between them. The CDR3 sequence is 13 residues long. CDR3 nucleotides: TGCGCCAGCAGCCAAGACAGGTCGGGGGAGCAGTACTTC. This encodes CASSQDRSGEQYF.

The chain carries TRBV10-3 and TRBJ2-1; 12 bases match TRBD2. V lost 4 bases, J lost 5 bases, and 3 bases stayed unmatched. The CDR3 is 15 residues long. The germline gives CDR1 ENHRY, CDR2 SYGVKD. The CDR3 sequence is CAISAWTSGDNEQFF. CDR3 sequence (DNA): TGTGCCATCAGTGCATGGACTAGCGGGGACAATGAGCAGTTCTTC.

This chain links TRBV29-1 with TRBJ2-3, with D tentatively TRBD2 (5 bases). CDR1 is SQVTM and CDR2 is ANQGSEA in the germline V gene. Trimming took off 4 bases at V and 4 bases at J, with 9 bases between the two ends. CDR3 size: 12 residues. CDR3 sequence (DNA): TGCAGCGTTGGCCGGGGATCAGATACGCAGTATTTT. This encodes CSVGRGSDTQYF.

This chain connects TRBV5-1 to TRBJ2-3; D possibly corresponds to TRBD2 (7 bases). Germline CDR1 is SGHRS and CDR2 is YFSETQ. The CDR3 extends over 13 amino acids. V lost 2 bases and J 8 bases, leaving 12 bases between the germline ends. CDR3 nucleotides: TGCGCCAGCAGCTTTGAGGGGGGGTCTACGCAGTATTTT. Its protein is CASSFEGGSTQYF.

V gene TRBV5-1 combines with J gene TRBJ2-2, with 10 bases lining up with TRBD2. The germline V gene has CDR1 SGHRS and CDR2 YFSETQ. Trimming at V came to 0 bases and at J to 4 bases, leaving 12 bases not matched to a gene. This CDR3 contains 19 residues. Here the CDR3 reads CASSLGLAGVGGSTGELFF. The CDR3 coding sequence is TGCGCCAGCAGCTTGGGGCTAGCGGGAGTTGGAGGTAGCACCGGGGAGCTGTTTTTT.